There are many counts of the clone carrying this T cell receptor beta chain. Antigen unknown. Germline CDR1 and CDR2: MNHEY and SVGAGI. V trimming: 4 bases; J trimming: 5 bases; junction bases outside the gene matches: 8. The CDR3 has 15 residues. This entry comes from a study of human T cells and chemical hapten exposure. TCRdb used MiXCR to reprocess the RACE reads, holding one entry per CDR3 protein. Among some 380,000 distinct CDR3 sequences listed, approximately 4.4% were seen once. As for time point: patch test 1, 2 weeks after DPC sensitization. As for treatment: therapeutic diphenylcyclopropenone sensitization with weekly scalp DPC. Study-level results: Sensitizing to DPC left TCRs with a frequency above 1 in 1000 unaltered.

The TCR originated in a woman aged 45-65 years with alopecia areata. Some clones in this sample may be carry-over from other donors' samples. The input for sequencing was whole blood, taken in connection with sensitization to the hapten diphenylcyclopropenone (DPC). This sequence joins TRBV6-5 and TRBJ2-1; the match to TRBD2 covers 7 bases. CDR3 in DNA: TGTGCCAGCAGTTCCTGGAGGGGAGGGAACAATGAGCAGTTCTTC. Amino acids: CASSSWRGGNNEQFF.